The clone carrying this T cell receptor (beta chain) was counted between two and nine times. Antigen specificity is unknown. The data were taken from a study of shared clonotypes between healthy human individuals. Measured with immunoSEQ multiplex PCR; TCRdb has only the in-frame clones, and not every one. The repertoire holds around 2.1 million clones, with about 92% as singletons. Study-wide points: A handful of donors showed sharing of around 5.3% of naive CD4 clonotypes. Having only a few donors restricted how much genetic and exposure-history diversity was captured.

Cells designated naive CD8 were CD45RO-negative and were positively selected for CCR7, with terminally differentiated effector memory CD45RA+ cells excluded. The receptor was derived from a man younger than 35 in good health. Some clones in this sample may be carry-over from other donors' samples. Sequenced: naive CD8+ T cells from PBMCs.

For the CDR3, the DNA is TGTGCCAGCAGTGAAGCGCAGTACAATGAGCAGTTCTTC. Its translation is CASSEAQYNEQFF. V gene TRBV2 combines with J gene TRBJ2-1; D not resolved. Trimming took 0 bases from V and 4 from J, leaving 4 bases between them. Germline V gives CDR1 SNHLY, CDR2 FYNNEI. The CDR3 contains 13 residues. Full variable domain (missing parts from reference TRBV2 and TRBJ2-1): EPEVTQTPSHQVTQMGQEVILRCVPISNHLYFYWYRQILGQKVEFLVSFYNNEISEKSEIFDDQFSVERPDGSNFTLKIRSTKLEDSAMYFCASSEAQYNEQFFGPGTRLTVL.